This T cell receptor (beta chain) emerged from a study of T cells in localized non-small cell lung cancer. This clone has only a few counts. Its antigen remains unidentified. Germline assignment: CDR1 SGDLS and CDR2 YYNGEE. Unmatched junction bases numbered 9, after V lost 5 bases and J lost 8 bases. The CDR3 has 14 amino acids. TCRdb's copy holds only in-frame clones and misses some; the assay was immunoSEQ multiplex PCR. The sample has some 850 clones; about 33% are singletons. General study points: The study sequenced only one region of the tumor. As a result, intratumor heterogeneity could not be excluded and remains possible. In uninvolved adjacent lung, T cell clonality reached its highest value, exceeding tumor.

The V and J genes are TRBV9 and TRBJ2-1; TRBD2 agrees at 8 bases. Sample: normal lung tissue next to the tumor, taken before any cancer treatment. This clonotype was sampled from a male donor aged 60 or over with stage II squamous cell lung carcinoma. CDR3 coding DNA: TGTGCCAGCAGTGGAAGCGGGAGCCACCATGAGCAGTTCTTC. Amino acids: CASSGSGSHHEQFF.